Presented here are 6 T cell receptor beta chains from one specimen sequenced in a study of shared clonotypes between healthy human individuals. Only in-frame clones appear in the TCRdb table, and some are missing; sequencing was by immunoSEQ multiplex PCR. The table has a few million clones, roughly 93% seen once. The sample consisted of naive CD4+ T cells from PBMCs. The sample's subset: CD45RA+ positively selected. The receptors were sampled from a man between 18 and 29 years old in good health. Some clones in this sample may be carry-over from other donors' samples.

The chain joins TRBV28 to TRBJ1-5; 7 nucleotides line up with TRBD1. CDR3 size: 14 residues. The J segment lost 2 bases and the V segment lost 5 bases, leaving 3 bases of the junction unmatched. Germline CDR1 and CDR2: MDHEN and SYDVKM. CDR3 protein: CASSKGTGNQPQHF. CDR3 coding DNA: TGTGCCAGCAGTAAAGGGACAGGCAATCAGCCCCAGCATTTT.

With respect to this clone: Other DNA sequences within the sample encode an identical CDR3. The chain carries TRBV28 and TRBJ2-2; D unclear. Looked up from germline, CDR1 is MDHEN and CDR2 is SYDVKM. The V end was cut by 4 bases, the J end by 1 base, with 4 bases between. CDR3 size: 13 residues. Written as DNA, the CDR3 is TGTGCCAGCAGTTCCAGGAACACCGGGGAGCTGTTTTTT. It yields the protein CASSSRNTGELFF.

The chain combines TRBV30 with TRBJ1-6, with 9 bases aligning to TRBD1. Germline CDR1 GTSNPN, CDR2 SVGIG (reference sequence). This CDR3 comprises 17 residues. V lost 1 base and J lost 7; bases outside the gene matches: 11. The CDR3 loop reads CAWSARTGALRNSPLHF. CDR3 DNA: TGTGCCTGGAGTGCCAGGACAGGGGCCCTTAGGAATTCACCCCTCCACTTT.

Of note for this clone: Relative to the germline gene, one junction end is altered; a read error may explain this. This sequence joins TRBV27 and TRBJ2-1; D not certain. The CDR3 runs to 9 residues. Germline lookup yields CDR1 MNHEY and CDR2 SMNVEV (reference sequence). The CDR3: CLAYNEQFF. The CDR3 bases are TGCCTGGCCTACAATGAGCAGTTCTTC.

The chain couples TRBV18 to TRBJ2-5, with TRBD1 identical over 7 bases. The DNA matches TRBJ2-7 better at its end, which makes the J call doubtful. Per germline, CDR1 KGHSH and CDR2 LQKENI. The CDR3 is made up of 15 amino acids. The CDR3 DNA reads as TGTGCCAGCTCACCAGGGACAGAAGGTTACTACGAGCAGTACTTC. Amino acids: CASSPGTEGYYEQYF.

Points on this clone: Other DNA sequences in this specimen translate into the identical CDR3. V usage is TRBV28 and J usage is TRBJ2-7; possible D gene TRBD2, 5 bases. The length of the CDR3 is 13 residues. Trimming removed 3 bases at V and 1 base at J, with 7 bases between. Germline-derived CDR1 and CDR2 are MDHEN and SYDVKM. DNA for the CDR3: TGTGCCAGCAGTTTGGGGAGATCCTACGAGCAGTACTTC. It translates to CASSLGRSYEQYF.